Shown below are 12 T cell receptor beta chains from a single sample sequenced in a study of memory CD4+ T cells and cytomegalovirus serostatus. Single viable CD3+CD4+CD8-CD45RO+ cells were sorted as the memory CD4+ T cells. Sequenced by immunoSEQ multiplex PCR; TCRdb stores in-frame clones only, minus some. This sample has more than 55,000 clones; 82% occur once, and the top ten carry around 0.9%. The sample consisted of memory CD4+ T cells from blood. These receptor sequences come from an adult in good health and CMV-seronegative.

The J gene is TRBJ2-1, the V gene TRBV6-5; D uncertain. Germline CDR1 and CDR2: MNHEY and SVGAGI. CDR3 length: 13 amino acids. V was cut by 5 bases and J by 10 bases, with 15 bases left in between. CDR3 in DNA: TGTGCCAGCAGTAAACTTCCACTGGGGGAGCAGTTCTTC. It specifies CASSKLPLGEQFF.

This chain links TRBV19 with TRBJ2-2; D tentatively reads TRBD1 or TRBD2 (5 bases each). Trimming left V 1 base short and J 5 bases short, with 11 bases between. The CDR3 extends over 15 amino acids. Per germline, CDR1 LNHDA and CDR2 SQIVND (reference sequence). The CDR3 spells CASSIGGTGTGELFF. DNA for the CDR3: TGTGCCAGTAGTATAGGAGGGACGGGGACCGGGGAGCTGTTTTTT.

CDR3 nucleotide sequence: TGCGCCAGCAGCCATACCAGACAGGGAAAAAATGAAAAACTGTTTTTT. This gives the protein CASSHTRQGKNEKLFF. The chain couples TRBV4-1 to TRBJ1-4; TRBD1 matches 7 bases. This CDR3 has 16 amino acids. J gave up 5 bases and V 3 bases, and 9 bases lay outside the gene matches. CDR1 and CDR2 from the germline V gene are MGHRA and YSYEKL.

V and J are TRBV10-3 and TRBJ1-2, with D tentatively TRBD1 (5 bases). The CDR3 has 11 amino acids. Germline V gene sequence: CDR1 ENHRY, CDR2 SYGVKD. V was cut by 10 bases and J by 5 bases, with 11 bases left in between. CDR3 nucleotide sequence: TGTGCCAGCAGGGCGGATTATGGCTACACCTTC. It encodes CASRADYGYTF.

The V call is TRBV11-2, the J call TRBJ2-7; 12 nucleotides agree with TRBD2. J was trimmed by 2 bases and V by 1 base; bases with no gene match: 0. The CDR3 has 15 residues. CDR1 is SGHAT, CDR2 FQNNGV, per germline. CDR3 loop: CASSLGTSGAYEQYF. The CDR3 nucleotides are TGTGCCAGCAGCTTAGGGACTAGCGGGGCCTACGAGCAGTACTTC.

The J gene is TRBJ2-1, the V gene TRBV4-1; 7 positions match TRBD2. Germline lookup yields CDR1 MGHRA and CDR2 YSYEKL. Germline trimming cut 5 bases from V and 6 bases from J; bases unmatched to any gene: 16. The CDR3 sequence is 17 residues long. This CDR3 reads CASSLLQGSGPLNEQFF. The CDR3 nucleotides are TGCGCCAGCAGCTTACTCCAGGGTAGCGGGCCGCTCAATGAGCAGTTCTTC.

The genes are TRBV29-1 and TRBJ1-2; D is undetermined. Germline V CDR1 and CDR2: SQVTM, ANQGSEA. V lost 0 bases and J lost 7, with 15 bases in between. The CDR3 has 14 residues. The CDR3 DNA follows: TGCAGCGTTGAAGATCCGCCACAAACTGGTGGCTACACCTTC. Amino acids: CSVEDPPQTGGYTF.

The chain recombines TRBV6-5 with TRBJ2-7; 10 nucleotides match TRBD1. The germline gives CDR1 MNHEY, CDR2 SVGAGI. V lost 7 bases and J lost 2; bases outside the gene matches: 8. This CDR3 is built from 15 residues. The CDR3 is CASTLGGTGAYEQYF. CDR3 in DNA: TGTGCCAGCACCCTGGGAGGGACAGGGGCCTACGAGCAGTACTTC.

This chain uses TRBV6-6 with TRBJ1-4; D unclear. This CDR3 is built from 14 residues. V lost 2 bases, J lost 4 bases, and 8 bases lay in between. The germline V gene has CDR1 MNHNY and CDR2 SVGAGI (reference sequence). Here the CDR3 reads CASSYRAVNEKLFF. The CDR3 DNA is TGTGCCAGCAGTTACCGGGCCGTTAATGAAAAACTGTTTTTT.

This chain joins TRBV5-4 and TRBJ1-2; TRBD1 matches 9 bases. V shed 4 bases, J shed 2 bases, and the junction held 9 bases outside the gene matches. The CDR3 loop spans 16 amino acids. Germline-derived CDR1 and CDR2 are SGHNT and YYREEE (reference sequence). The CDR3 nucleotides read TGTGCCAGCAGCACTAAGGGACAGGGTCCCAACTATGGCTACACCTTC. It codes for CASSTKGQGPNYGYTF.

The CDR3 spells CASSLGGISYNEQFF. CDR3 nucleotides: TGCGCCAGCAGCTTGGGAGGGATCTCCTACAATGAGCAGTTCTTC. V is TRBV5-1 and J is TRBJ2-1, with a possible D match to TRBD2 (5 bases). CDR1 and CDR2 (germline): SGHRS, YFSETQ. The V end was cut by 0 bases, the J end by 0 bases, with 7 bases between. This CDR3 spans 15 amino acids. The whole variable domain, filled in from reference TRBV5-1 and TRBJ2-1, reads KAGVTQTPRYLIKTRGQQVTLSCSPISGHRSVSWYQQTPGQGLQFLFEYFSETQRNKGNFPGRFSGRQFSNSRSEMNVSTLELGDSALYLCASSLGGISYNEQFFGPGTRLTVL.

The CDR3 sequence is CASSMSGSTDTQYF. The CDR3 DNA follows: TGTGCCAGTAGTATGAGCGGGAGCACAGATACGCAGTATTTT. V is TRBV19 and J is TRBJ2-3; a possible D gene is TRBD2 (6 bases). The CDR3 contains 14 residues. Germline V gene data show CDR1 as LNHDA and CDR2 as SQIVND (reference sequence). V was shortened by 3 bases and J by 0 bases, with 7 bases between the two germline ends.